This T cell receptor beta chain was captured by sequencing in a study of T cells after yellow fever vaccination. TCRdb re-called the 5' RACE reads through MiXCR, storing one row per CDR3 protein. The sample has around 300,000 distinct CDR3 sequences; about an eighth are singletons. This clonotype came up a few times. This CDR3 has 11 amino acids. CDR1 LGHNT and CDR2 FRNRAP come from the germline V gene. V lost 2 bases, J lost 9 bases, and 5 bases lay in between. The material sequenced was CD4+ T cells sorted from PBMCs, taken 45 days after the yellow fever booster vaccination. The clonotype comes from a man aged 25 to 40 who received the YFV17D yellow fever vaccine. V and J are TRBV12-5 and TRBJ2-1; no clear D. In DNA, the CDR3 is TGTGCTAGTGGTTTGTACGGTGAGCAGTTCTTC. It encodes CASGLYGEQFF.